The clone carrying this T cell receptor (beta chain) was counted between two and nine times. The antigen is unknown. Every isolated RNA sample was fully reverse transcribed, so sequencing captured expressed TCRB transcripts. Clones were sequenced by immunoSEQ multiplex PCR, and TCRdb holds only the in-frame ones, with some missing. The sample has about 210,000 clones; 11% are singletons. This CDR3 has 16 amino acids. Germline V gene data show CDR1 as SGHVS and CDR2 as FQNEAQ. V was pared by 0 bases and J by 2 bases, with 10 bases between. These data originate in a study of beta chain features in type 1 diabetes. Findings and limits, study-wide: Patients showed naive, central memory and Treg TCRB repertoires that appeared more similar than those of healthy donors.

The chain is built from TRBV7-8 and TRBJ2-2; TRBD1 might be the D (6 bases). Material: central memory CD4+ T cells from blood. This clonotype originated in a man younger than 35 in good health. The chain's CDR3 is CASSLAEQGNTGELFF. The CDR3 DNA reads as TGTGCCAGCAGCTTAGCGGAACAGGGTAACACCGGGGAGCTGTTTTTT.